The 20 T cell receptor beta chains listed next were all sequenced from one sample in a study of T cells in localized non-small cell lung cancer. Sequencing was performed with immunoSEQ multiplex PCR; in TCRdb, only in-frame clones are kept and a portion is missing. The sample lists around 41,000 clones, approximately 91% seen once, with about 2.8% in the top ten. The starting material was peripheral blood, obtained before any cancer treatment. The receptors derive from a female donor at least 60 years old with stage I squamous cell lung carcinoma.

The chain is built from TRBV5-6 and TRBJ2-7; D might be TRBD2 (6 bases). Germline loops: CDR1 SGHDT, CDR2 YYEEEE. V lost 0 bases and J 3 bases, leaving 22 bases between the germline ends. The CDR3 spans 18 residues. DNA for the CDR3: TGTGCCAGCAGCTTGGCCCAGGTTGGGAGCGGGTACCTCTACGAGCAGTACTTC. This sequence encodes CASSLAQVGSGYLYEQYF.

The genes are TRBV29-1 and TRBJ2-6, with D uncertain. Trimming removed 5 bases at V and 0 bases at J, with 5 bases between. CDR3 length equals 13 residues. Germline V CDR1 and CDR2: SQVTM, ANQGSEA. The CDR3 spells CSVLSSGANVLTF. CDR3 DNA sequence: TGCAGCGTTTTGAGCTCTGGGGCCAACGTCCTGACTTTC.

The chain has TRBV2 and TRBJ1-6, with D maybe TRBD1 (6 bases). Germline CDR1 SNHLY, CDR2 FYNNEI. This CDR3 spans 16 amino acids. V gave up 6 bases and J gave up 6 bases, with 18 bases separating them. The CDR3 nucleotides are TGTGCCAGCAGCCCACTAGGGGGGGAAAGTAATTCACCCCTCCACTTT. It encodes CASSPLGGESNSPLHF. The entire variable domain, with the rest obtained from reference TRBV2 and TRBJ1-6, is as follows: EPEVTQTPSHQVTQMGQEVILRCVPISNHLYFYWYRQILGQKVEFLVSFYNNEISEKSEIFDDQFSVERPDGSNFTLKIRSTKLEDSAMYFCASSPLGGESNSPLHFGNGTRLTVT.

This chain links TRBV19 with TRBJ2-4; 7 nucleotides match TRBD2. V shed 2 bases and J 7 bases; nucleotides not matched to a gene: 5. From germline, CDR1 is LNHDA and CDR2 SQIVND (reference sequence). CDR3 size: 14 residues. The CDR3 spells CASSISGRVNIQYF. As DNA, the CDR3 is TGTGCCAGTAGTATATCAGGGAGGGTGAACATTCAGTACTTC.

The J gene is TRBJ2-6, the V gene TRBV7-9; no clear D. Looked up from germline, CDR1 is SEHNR and CDR2 is FQNEAQ (reference sequence). Trimming cost V 2 bases and J 0 bases, with 8 bases left between them. This CDR3 is 16 amino acids long. CDR3 sequence (DNA): TGTGCCAGCAGCTTAAGCAGGTTCTCTGGGGCCAACGTCCTGACTTTC. Residues: CASSLSRFSGANVLTF.

The V and J genes are TRBV27 and TRBJ1-5, with TRBD1 identical over 7 bases. The CDR3 runs to 16 residues. In germline, CDR1 is MNHEY, CDR2 SMNVEV (reference sequence). Trimming removed 5 bases from V and 3 bases from J; junction bases left unmatched: 10. The CDR3 DNA reads as TGTGCCAGCAGTATAGGTTACAGGGGCGTCAATCAGCCCCAGCATTTT. This sequence encodes CASSIGYRGVNQPQHF.

V is TRBV5-6 and J is TRBJ2-7; D gene unclear. This CDR3 region has 11 residues. Germline CDR1 SGHDT, CDR2 YYEEEE. V shed 4 bases and J shed 3 bases, with 5 bases lying between them. The CDR3 region has the DNA TGTGCCAGCAGCCTTGACTACGAGCAGTACTTC. Translating it yields CASSLDYEQYF.

This chain links TRBV18 with TRBJ2-5; a weak D match, TRBD1 (8 bases). V was cut by 6 bases and J by 4 bases, with 18 bases left in between. Germline CDR1 KGHSH, CDR2 LQKENI. This CDR3 has 15 residues. The DNA for the CDR3 is TGTGCCAGCTCCCTGACGACAGGGGAGGGAGAGACCCAGTACTTC. Residues: CASSLTTGEGETQYF.

This rearrangement joins TRBV7-2 to TRBJ1-4, with a weak D call TRBD1 (5 bases). V lost 6 bases, J lost 7 bases, and 12 bases lay in between. The germline V gene has CDR1 SGHTA and CDR2 FQGNSA. CDR3 length: 13 residues. The CDR3 sequence: CASSFRAVEKLFF. The CDR3 DNA sequence: TGTGCCAGCAGTTTCAGGGCCGTTGAAAAACTGTTTTTT.

This chain joins TRBV29-1 and TRBJ2-1, with D possibly TRBD2 on 5 matching bases. Germline lookup yields CDR1 SQVTM and CDR2 ANQGSEA. Trimming removed 3 bases from V and 6 bases from J, with 6 bases in between. The CDR3 covers 11 residues. CDR3 bases: TGCAGCGTTGAGGGAGTCAATGAGCAGTTCTTC. Protein sequence: CSVEGVNEQFF.

The V and J genes are TRBV6-1 and TRBJ1-2; TRBD1 is a possible D gene (6 bases). V lost 2 bases and J lost 0, with 13 bases in between. Per the germline V gene, CDR1 is MNHNS and CDR2 is SASEGT. CDR3 size: 16 residues. CDR3 loop: CASSELRTATNYGYTF. In DNA form, the CDR3 reads TGTGCCAGCAGTGAACTTCGGACAGCGACTAACTATGGCTACACCTTC.

The chain joins TRBV6-6 to TRBJ2-2; 8 nucleotides align to TRBD1. Germline CDR1 is MNHNY and CDR2 is SVGAGI (reference sequence). The CDR3 has 14 residues. Losses at the gene ends were 6 bases for V and 7 bases for J; bases not matched to a gene: 7. The CDR3 reads CASSQDGQGGELFF. For the CDR3, the DNA is TGTGCCAGCAGCCAAGACGGACAGGGCGGGGAGCTGTTTTTT.

This clone came up once. This CDR3 is CASSSVAENEQFF. The CDR3 DNA reads as TGCGCCAGCAGCTCAGTAGCGGAGAATGAGCAGTTCTTC. The chain is built from TRBV5-1 and TRBJ2-1, with D perhaps TRBD2 (6 bases). V was pared by 3 bases and J by 7 bases, with 11 bases between. The germline V gene has CDR1 SGHRS and CDR2 YFSETQ. CDR3 size: 13 residues.

The chain has TRBV7-8 and TRBJ2-1; TRBD2 matches 7 bases. The CDR3 runs to 18 residues. The trim removed 3 bases at V and 8 bases at J, leaving 19 bases unmatched. Germline CDR1 is SGHVS and CDR2 is FQNEAQ. The CDR3 region has the DNA TGTGCCAGCAGCTTTCTAGGAGTGGGGAGGGCCATCCTTGATGAGCAGTTCTTC. Translation gives CASSFLGVGRAILDEQFF.

The V and J genes are TRBV7-9 and TRBJ1-2; D perhaps matches TRBD1 (6 bases). Germline loops: CDR1 SEHNR, CDR2 FQNEAQ (reference sequence). There are 12 residues in the CDR3. Trimming pared 4 bases from V and 4 bases from J, leaving 7 bases between. This chain's CDR3 is CASSSQGYGYTF. Written as DNA, the CDR3 is TGTGCCAGCAGCTCACAGGGCTATGGCTACACCTTC.

This clone was found once. The J gene is TRBJ2-6, the V gene TRBV11-2; D possibly corresponds to TRBD1 (7 bases). Germline CDR1 is SGHAT and CDR2 is FQNNGV. The CDR3 contains 16 residues. V lost 5 bases and J 3 bases, leaving 14 bases between the germline ends. This CDR3 is CASSNYRGGGANVLTF. CDR3 DNA: TGTGCCAGCAGCAACTACAGGGGAGGTGGGGCCAACGTCCTGACTTTC.

This clone appeared a single time. The J gene is TRBJ1-1, the V gene TRBV6-6; D is possibly TRBD1 (5 bases). This CDR3 region has 14 residues. The germline CDR1 and CDR2 sequences are MNHNY and SVGAGI (reference sequence). With 2 bases removed from V and 7 bases from J, the gap between germline ends came to 14 bases. The CDR3 bases are TGTGCCAGCAGTTACACTATTTGGGGCGGTGAAGCTTTCTTT. It is translated as CASSYTIWGGEAFF.

V and J are TRBV15 and TRBJ1-4; D is ambiguous. Germline V gene lookup returns CDR1 LNHNV and CDR2 YYDKDF (reference sequence). V lost 5 bases and J lost 0, with 13 bases in between. This CDR3 has 16 residues. CDR3: CATSHPDPTTNEKLFF. DNA for the CDR3: TGTGCCACCAGCCATCCTGACCCCACAACTAATGAAAAACTGTTTTTT.

The V gene is TRBV7-9, the J gene TRBJ2-7, with 10 bases matching TRBD2. There are 15 residues in the CDR3. Looked up from germline, CDR1 is SEHNR and CDR2 is FQNEAQ (reference sequence). Trimming at V came to 1 base and at J to 2 bases, leaving 2 bases not matched to a gene. The CDR3 region has the DNA TGTGCCAGCAGCTTAGTACTAGCGGGAACCTACGAGCAGTACTTC. The encoded protein is CASSLVLAGTYEQYF.

V and J are TRBV11-2 and TRBJ2-3; D remains ambiguous. The V end lost 4 bases, the J end lost 0 bases, and 8 bases lay between the germline ends. Germline lookup yields CDR1 SGHAT and CDR2 FQNNGV. The CDR3 length is 14 residues. This CDR3 is CASSYSYSTDTQYF. The CDR3 DNA follows: TGTGCCAGCAGCTACTCCTATAGCACAGATACGCAGTATTTT.